One and the same sample provided the 8 T cell receptor beta chains below, sequenced in a study of blood T cell repertoires in COVID-19. Clones were read by immunoSEQ multiplex PCR, and TCRdb kept only the in-frame ones, dropping some. The sample contains under 400,000 clones, 88% of which appear only once. The sample consisted of PBMCs or T cells enriched from blood (not recorded which). These receptors were collected from a woman between 25 and 40 years old who had been exposed to COVID-19.

There are a few counts of this clone. The chain is built from TRBV29-1 and TRBJ2-7; TRBD2 matches at 7 bases. With V trimmed by 5 bases and J by 3 bases, 7 bases remained unmatched. Germline-derived CDR1 and CDR2 are SQVTM and ANQGSEA. This CDR3 has 13 residues. For the CDR3, the DNA is TGCAGCGTTCTCGGCGGGAGTGGCTACGAGCAGTACTTC. This codes for CSVLGGSGYEQYF.

The gene calls are TRBV7-9 and TRBJ2-7; TRBD2 agrees at 8 bases. V lost 7 bases to trimming and J lost 3 bases; unmatched junction nucleotides: 11. Germline V gene lookup returns CDR1 SEHNR and CDR2 FQNEAQ (reference sequence). The CDR3 spans 15 residues. CDR3 nucleotides: TGTGCCAGCATGAAGGGGCCCGGGACTAGCTACGAGCAGTACTTC. Encoded protein: CASMKGPGTSYEQYF.

The V call is TRBV2, the J call TRBJ1-2; possibly TRBD1 for D (6 bases). Germline lookup yields CDR1 SNHLY and CDR2 FYNNEI. The CDR3 runs to 11 residues. Trimming removed 8 bases at V and 3 bases at J, with 7 bases between. The CDR3 loop reads CASPGDYGYTF. The DNA of the CDR3 is TGTGCCAGCCCAGGGGACTATGGCTACACCTTC.

The chain combines TRBV19 with TRBJ1-4; TRBD1 agrees at 9 bases. The CDR3 covers 14 residues. CDR1 is LNHDA and CDR2 is SQIVND in the germline V gene (reference sequence). V was pared by 5 bases and J by 6 bases, with 4 bases of the junction left unmatched. Here the CDR3 DNA reads TGTGCCAGTAGTCGGGGACAGGGTTATGAAAAACTGTTTTTT. Protein: CASSRGQGYEKLFF.

CDR3 protein: CASSQGTGVGTQYF. DNA for the CDR3: TGCGCCAGCAGCCAAGGGACAGGGGTTGGGACCCAGTACTTC. The V and J genes are TRBV5-1 and TRBJ2-5, with 10 bases that match TRBD1. With 4 bases clipped from V and 7 bases from J, the junction kept 7 bases outside the gene matches. The germline V gene has CDR1 SGHRS and CDR2 YFSETQ. The CDR3 runs 14 residues. The full variable domain, rest sourced from reference TRBV5-1 and TRBJ2-5, is KAGVTQTPRYLIKTRGQQVTLSCSPISGHRSVSWYQQTPGQGLQFLFEYFSETQRNKGNFPGRFSGRQFSNSRSEMNVSTLELGDSALYLCASSQGTGVGTQYFGPGTRLLVL.

This clone was seen a single time. The CDR3 spells CASSFGRANTGELFF. The CDR3 DNA sequence: TGTGCCAGCAGTTTCGGGAGGGCGAACACCGGGGAGCTGTTTTTT. V usage is TRBV27 and J usage is TRBJ2-2; TRBD2 matches at 8 bases. Germline-derived CDR1 and CDR2 are MNHEY and SMNVEV (reference sequence). The CDR3 extends over 15 amino acids. V gave up 3 bases and J gave up 0 bases; unmatched junction bases: 0.

The genes are TRBV28 and TRBJ1-2; 7 positions match TRBD1. The CDR3 is 14 amino acids. CDR1 and CDR2 from the germline V gene are MDHEN and SYDVKM. V lost 3 bases and J lost 3; bases outside the gene matches: 4. The CDR3 protein is CASSFPGQDYGYTF. CDR3 DNA sequence: TGTGCCAGCAGTTTCCCCGGACAGGACTATGGCTACACCTTC.

This clone was detected only once. The gene calls are TRBV7-8 and TRBJ1-3; no firm D call. Looked up from germline, CDR1 is SGHVS and CDR2 is FQNEAQ. V lost 2 bases and J 4 bases, leaving 12 bases between the germline ends. This CDR3 region has 15 residues. The CDR3, as DNA: TGTGCCAGCAGCTTATCATGGGCGCACGGAAACACCATATATTTT. Its protein product is CASSLSWAHGNTIYF.